The 22 T cell receptor beta chains below come from one sample, sequenced in a study of control samples from healthy donors and cancer patients. Only in-frame clones appear in the TCRdb table, and some are missing; sequencing was by immunoSEQ multiplex PCR. The table has fewer than 40,000 clones, 93% seen once. The material sequenced was PBMCs. The receptors were sampled from a man aged 35 to 55 with colorectal cancer.

This chain links TRBV21-1 with TRBJ2-7; TRBD1, the table's D call, was not compared with the DNA. TRBV21-1 is annotated as a pseudogene. The CDR3 loop spans 15 amino acids. CDR3 nucleotides: TGTGCCAGCAGCAAAGTCTACGAGGCCAGGGGAGAGCAGTACTTC. Protein sequence: CASSKVYEARGEQYF.

The genes are TRBV6-2 or TRBV6-3 and TRBJ2-3; D is undetermined. V gave up 2 bases and J gave up 6 bases, with 6 bases separating them. The CDR3 is made up of 12 amino acids. Looked up from germline, CDR1 is MNHEY and CDR2 is SVGEGT. The CDR3 coding sequence is TGTGCCAGCAGTTACGGACCCGATACGCAGTATTTT. It specifies CASSYGPDTQYF.

The chain recombines TRBV7-9 with TRBJ1-4; a weak D match, TRBD1 (5 bases). With 8 bases removed from V and 6 bases from J, the gap between germline ends came to 13 bases. Germline V gene sequence: CDR1 SEHNR, CDR2 FQNEAQ (reference sequence). The CDR3 extends over 13 amino acids. CDR3 nucleotide sequence: TGTGCCAGCGGATTTGGGGGGGATGAAAAACTGTTTTTT. This translates into CASGFGGDEKLFF.

This clone is a singleton in its sample. The J gene is TRBJ2-5, the V gene TRBV12-3 or TRBV12-4; D remains unclear. This CDR3 contains 13 residues. The germline V and J ends were trimmed by 6 bases and 2 bases, with 10 bases remaining between them. The CDR3 loop is CASRAIRQETQYF. DNA of the CDR3: TGTGCCAGCAGGGCGATCCGTCAAGAGACCCAGTACTTC.

This clone appeared once. The V and J genes are TRBV2 and TRBJ2-7; no clear D gene. Germline CDR1 reads SNHLY; CDR2 reads FYNNEI. The CDR3 totals 14 residues. Trimming took off 3 bases at V and 1 base at J, with 10 bases between the two ends. In DNA, the CDR3 is TGTGCCAGCAGTGAGGCAGGTGGATCCTACGAGCAGTACTTC. It yields the protein CASSEAGGSYEQYF.

The V and J genes are TRBV14 and TRBJ1-1; D is uncertain. Deletions cut 0 bases from V and 5 bases from J, with 7 bases between. Looked up from germline, CDR1 is SGHDN and CDR2 is FVKESK. The CDR3 is 13 residues long. The CDR3 nucleotides are TGTGCCAGCAGCCAAGATCCGCAAACTGAAGCTTTCTTT. This codes for CASSQDPQTEAFF.

This chain joins TRBV4-2 and TRBJ2-5; D might be TRBD1 or TRBD2, each matching 5 bases. Trimming stripped 1 base from V and 5 bases from J, with 5 bases between. The CDR3 has 12 residues. Germline assignment: CDR1 LGHNA and CDR2 YNFKEQ. The CDR3 here is CASSQGGETQYF. CDR3 sequence (DNA): TGTGCCAGCAGCCAAGGGGGGGAGACCCAGTACTTC.

The chain uses TRBV7-8 and TRBJ1-1; D is perhaps TRBD1 (6 bases). This CDR3 comprises 14 residues. With 1 base removed from V and 4 bases from J, the gap between germline ends came to 10 bases. Looked up from germline, CDR1 is SGHVS and CDR2 is FQNEAQ. This CDR3 is CASSLDLGGTEAFF. The CDR3 DNA reads TGTGCCAGCAGCTTAGATCTAGGGGGCACTGAAGCTTTCTTT.

The chain combines TRBV7-2 with TRBJ2-7; D unclear. The V gene lost 1 base and the J gene lost 0 bases, with 19 bases spanning the gap. Germline values: CDR1 SGHTA, CDR2 FQGNSA. The CDR3 totals 18 residues. CDR3 sequence: CASSLGYIETPSSYEQYF. DNA of the CDR3: TGTGCCAGCAGCTTAGGTTACATCGAGACGCCGAGCTCCTACGAGCAGTACTTC.

The chain links TRBV11-3 to TRBJ2-7; either TRBD1 or TRBD2 may supply D (5 bases each). The germline V and J ends were trimmed by 0 bases and 1 base, with 10 bases remaining between them. Germline CDR1 reads SGHNT; CDR2 reads YENEEA. The CDR3 is 15 residues long. The CDR3 protein is CASSLDLRGSYEQYF. As DNA, the CDR3 is TGTGCCAGCAGCTTAGATTTGAGGGGATCCTACGAGCAGTACTTC.

The chain has TRBV9 and TRBJ1-3; no firm D call. The ends were cut back, 1 base at V and 0 bases at J, with 14 bases in the middle. This CDR3 is built from 17 residues. Germline V gives CDR1 SGDLS, CDR2 YYNGEE. The CDR3 here is CASSVYTVPSSGNTIYF. CDR3 DNA: TGTGCCAGCAGCGTATACACGGTGCCTTCCTCTGGAAACACCATATATTTT.

V usage is TRBV6-6 and J usage is TRBJ2-1; D ambiguous. The CDR3 is 13 residues long. CDR1 and CDR2 (germline): MNHNY, SVGAGI (reference sequence). V was trimmed by 5 bases and J by 4 bases, leaving 9 bases between them. For the CDR3, the DNA is TGTGCCAGCAGTCTTGTAGGTTACAATGAGCAGTTCTTC. Translation gives CASSLVGYNEQFF.

J is TRBJ2-2 and V is TRBV15, with TRBD2 as a possible D gene (7 bases). Germline-derived CDR1 and CDR2 are LNHNV and YYDKDF (reference sequence). This CDR3 has 18 residues. V was shortened by 3 bases and J by 3 bases, with 20 bases between the two germline ends. In nucleotides, the CDR3 is TGTGCCACCAGCAGCATCACTTTAGTAGGGGGGGACACCGGGGAGCTGTTTTTT. Amino acid sequence: CATSSITLVGGDTGELFF.

J is TRBJ2-7 and V is TRBV7-9; TRBD1 aligns across 7 bases. This CDR3 spans 11 amino acids. With 4 bases clipped from V and 7 bases from J, the junction kept 1 base outside the gene matches. Germline V gene lookup returns CDR1 SEHNR and CDR2 FQNEAQ (reference sequence). The DNA of the CDR3 is TGTGCCAGCAGCTCGGACAGGGAGCAGTACTTC. Translating it yields CASSSDREQYF. Full variable domain (outside the CDR3, taken from reference TRBV7-9 and TRBJ2-7): DTGVSQNPRHKITKRGQNVTFRCDPISEHNRLYWYRQTLGQGPEFLTYFQNEAQLEKSRLLSDRFSAERPKGSFSTLEIQRTEQGDSAMYLCASSSDREQYFGPGTRLTVT.

The CDR3 nucleotides read TGTGCCAGCAGTTTCAGGGGGCGAGGGGAGCTGTTTTTT. It encodes CASSFRGRGELFF. The gene calls are TRBV12-3 or TRBV12-4 and TRBJ2-2; 8 positions match TRBD1. V lost 3 bases, J lost 8 bases, and 2 bases stayed unmatched. The CDR3 totals 13 residues.

The DNA for the CDR3 is TGTGCCAGCAGCCAAGGGACAGGGCACCACGAGCAGTACTTC. It is translated as CASSQGTGHHEQYF. The gene calls are TRBV7-9 and TRBJ2-7; TRBD1 matches at 9 bases. Losses at the gene ends were 5 bases for V and 5 bases for J; bases not matched to a gene: 7. CDR3 size: 14 residues. From germline, CDR1 is SEHNR and CDR2 FQNEAQ (reference sequence).

V is TRBV21-1 and J is TRBJ1-5; the table's D gene call, TRBD1, was not cross checked with the DNA. TRBV21-1 is a known pseudogene. CDR3 length: 16 residues. The CDR3 nucleotides read TGTGCCAGCAGCAACTCCAAGGGACAGGGCAATCAGCCCCAGCATTTT. This codes for CASSNSKGQGNQPQHF.

The V call is TRBV6-5, the J call TRBJ1-5; maybe TRBD1 (6 bases). Germline V gene lookup returns CDR1 MNHEY and CDR2 SVGAGI. CDR3 length equals 15 residues. V gave up 8 bases and J gave up 0 bases, with 14 bases separating them. The CDR3 region is CASQPGTYSNQPQHF. DNA for the CDR3: TGTGCCAGCCAACCCGGGACATATAGCAATCAGCCCCAGCATTTT.

V is TRBV2 and J is TRBJ1-3; D uncertain. V was pared by 6 bases and J by 5 bases, with 11 bases between. CDR3 length: 13 amino acids. Germline CDR1 reads SNHLY; CDR2 reads FYNNEI. The CDR3 DNA sequence: TGTGCCAGCAGCCCCGTTGAGCGAAACACCATATATTTT. It translates to CASSPVERNTIYF.

The chain carries TRBV5-6 and TRBJ1-4; 7 bases are shared with TRBD1. This CDR3 has 14 amino acids. V lost 1 base to trimming and J lost 7 bases; unmatched junction nucleotides: 4. Germline assignment: CDR1 SGHDT and CDR2 YYEEEE. CDR3 loop: CASSLRGLSEKLFF. CDR3 in DNA: TGTGCCAGCAGCTTGAGGGGGCTCAGTGAAAAACTGTTTTTT.

This clone was recorded only once. The chain is built from TRBV7-3 and TRBJ2-5; D might be TRBD2 (7 bases). V lost 4 bases, J lost 4 bases, and 16 bases lay in between. This CDR3 spans 15 amino acids. Germline CDR1 SGHTA, CDR2 FQGTGA. CDR3 DNA: TGTGCCAGCAGCTCCCACCGGGGGGCAGGAGAGACCCAGTACTTC. Translated: CASSSHRGAGETQYF.

The chain links TRBV7-8 to TRBJ1-4, with D maybe TRBD1 (5 bases). CDR1 SGHVS and CDR2 FQNEAQ come from the germline V gene. Between the trimmed V and J ends, which lost 0 bases and 6 bases, there was a span of 11 bases. The CDR3 runs to 15 residues. The CDR3: CASSLAGPGDEKLFF. The CDR3 nucleotides are TGTGCCAGCAGCTTAGCGGGGCCTGGGGATGAAAAACTGTTTTTT. The full variable domain, its missing parts supplied by reference TRBV7-8 and TRBJ1-4, is GAGVSQSPRYKVAKRGQDVALRCDPISGHVSLFWYQQALGQGPEFLTYFQNEAQLDKSGLPSDRFFAERPEGSVSTLKIQRTQQEDSAVYLCASSLAGPGDEKLFFGSGTQLSVL.